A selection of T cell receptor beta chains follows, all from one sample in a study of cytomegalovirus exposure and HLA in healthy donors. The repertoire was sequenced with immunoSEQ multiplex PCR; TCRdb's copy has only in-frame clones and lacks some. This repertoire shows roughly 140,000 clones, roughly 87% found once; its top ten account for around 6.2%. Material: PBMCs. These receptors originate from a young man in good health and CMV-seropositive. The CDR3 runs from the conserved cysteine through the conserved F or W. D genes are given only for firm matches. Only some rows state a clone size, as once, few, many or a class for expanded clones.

TGCGCCAGCAGCCAAGTAAACAAGAACACTGAAGCTTTCTTT CASSQVNKNTEAFF . TRBV4-3 . TRBJ1-1
TGTGCCAGCAGCTCTACCGAGCGGGGGGGCATAAATACGCAGTATTTT CASSSTERGGINTQYF TRBD2 TRBV7-8 once TRBJ2-3
TGCGCCAGCAGCTTGACTAGCGGGAGGGCGAACACCGGGGAGCTGTTTTTT CASSLTSGRANTGELFF TRBD2 TRBV5-1 . TRBJ2-2
TGTTCCAGCAGCCGACAGGGCTACGAGCAGTACTTC CSSSRQGYEQYF TRBD1 TRBV7-9 . TRBJ2-7
TGTGCCAGCAGCGGTAGCGGGGGGGCGAACACCGGGGAGCTGTTTTTT CASSGSGGANTGELFF TRBD2 TRBV7-9 few TRBJ2-2
TGTGCCAGCAGCTTAGCGGGGGGGACAGATACGCAGTATTTT CASSLAGGTDTQYF TRBD2 TRBV6-6 . TRBJ2-3
TGCGCCAGCAGCCGGACGGGGGTCGTAGAAAAGTATGGCTACACCTTC CASSRTGVVEKYGYTF . TRBV4-1 . TRBJ1-2
TGTGCCAGCAGATCGGGGGGTGGAACCTACGAGCAGTACTTC CASRSGGGTYEQYF TRBD2 TRBV2 . TRBJ2-7
TGTGCCAGCAGCCTAGTTCAGGGGACAGGGGTAGCCAAAAACATTCAGTACTTC CASSLVQGTGVAKNIQYF TRBD1 TRBV11-2 . TRBJ2-4
TGTGCCTGGAGTGAGATGGGCGGGAGAGAGCAGTACTTC CAWSEMGGREQYF TRBD2 TRBV30 . TRBJ2-7
TGTGCCAGCAGTGAATTCGGCAGGGACAATGAGCAGTTCTTC CASSEFGRDNEQFF . TRBV25-1 . TRBJ2-1
TGTGCCAGCAGTGAATCCCTGGAAGCTTTCTTT CASSESLEAFF . TRBV6-1 . TRBJ1-1
TGCAGCGTTCCTAGCGGCCTAAACACCGGGGAGCTGTTTTTT CSVPSGLNTGELFF TRBD2 TRBV29-1 . TRBJ2-2
TGTGCCAGCAGTGGGGACAGCTATGGCTACACCTTC CASSGDSYGYTF TRBD1 TRBV6-1 . TRBJ1-2
TGTGCCAGCTCACCACCATCCAGCGGGAATGGAGAGCAGTACTTC CASSPPSSGNGEQYF TRBD2 TRBV18 . TRBJ2-7
TGTGCCAGCAGCATCAGCGGGACTAGCAAAAACATTCAGTACTTC CASSISGTSKNIQYF TRBD2 TRBV13 . TRBJ2-4
TGTGCCAGCAGCTTAAAGCGACAGGGAGCTGAAGCTTTCTTT CASSLKRQGAEAFF TRBD1 TRBV7-2 . TRBJ1-1
TGCGCCAGCAGCTTGGCGGGAGTGAACTATGGCTACACCTTC CASSLAGVNYGYTF . TRBV5-1 . TRBJ1-2
TGTGCCAGCACCATAAGAGGCTATGGCTACACCTTC CASTIRGYGYTF . TRBV28 . TRBJ1-2
TGTGCCAGCAGCTTGGGCAGACAGGGCGACACTGAAGCTTTCTTT CASSLGRQGDTEAFF TRBD1 TRBV11-2 . TRBJ1-1
TGTGCCAGCAGCGTAGGTCTAGCTGAAACCTACGAGCAGTACTTC CASSVGLAETYEQYF . TRBV9 . TRBJ2-7
TGTGCCAGCAGCTTAGCCTCGACAGGAAGGGATGAGCAGTTCTTC CASSLASTGRDEQFF . TRBV11-2 . TRBJ2-1
TGTGCCAGTAGTAAAGGCTCGGCGGGAGGGCCTATTGAGCAGTTCTTC CASSKGSAGGPIEQFF TRBD2 TRBV19 . TRBJ2-1
TGTGCCAGCAGCTTAAGGGGGACAAGGGCTGAAGCTTTCTTT CASSLRGTRAEAFF . TRBV7-9 . TRBJ1-1
TGCGCCAGCAGCCAAGAGATAGGGGTGGTTAACACAGATACGCAGTATTTT CASSQEIGVVNTDTQYF . TRBV4-1 few TRBJ2-3
TGTGCCAGCAGTTTTTCGGGGGGCGAGTACGAGCAGTACTTC CASSFSGGEYEQYF . TRBV28 once TRBJ2-7
TGTGCCAGCAAAAAGGGACAATTGAACACTGAAGCTTTCTTT CASKKGQLNTEAFF . TRBV28 . TRBJ1-1
TGTGCCAGCAGCTTGGGAGGGAACACCGGGGAGCTGTTTTTT CASSLGGNTGELFF . TRBV5-6 . TRBJ2-2
TGCGCCAGCAGCCCCTTTTGGTCCGGACTACGAGAAAAACTGTTTTTT CASSPFWSGLREKLFF . TRBV4-1 few TRBJ1-4
TGTGCCAGCAGCGCGCAGGGGAACTATGGCTACACCTTC CASSAQGNYGYTF . TRBV5-6 . TRBJ1-2
TGTGCCAGCAGTGAATGGGGCCCGGCTAGTGATGGCTACACCTTC CASSEWGPASDGYTF . TRBV25-1 . TRBJ1-2
TGTGCCAGCAGCTTAGCCAGCGGGGGGGCCGGAGAGACCCAGTACTTC CASSLASGGAGETQYF TRBD2 TRBV7-2 . TRBJ2-5
TGTGCCAGCAGGACTAGCGGGACGAGGGCAGATACGCAGTATTTT CASRTSGTRADTQYF TRBD2 TRBV14 . TRBJ2-3
TGCGCCAGCAGCCAGATCCGGACAGGGGACGAAAAACTGTTTTTT CASSQIRTGDEKLFF TRBD1 TRBV4-1 . TRBJ1-4
TGTGCCAGCAGTCCATCGTGGAGGGGCACTGAAGCTTTCTTT CASSPSWRGTEAFF . TRBV28 . TRBJ1-1
TGTGCCAGCAGCTTAGGGGGCGTGGGAGCTTTCTTT CASSLGGVGAFF . TRBV11-2 . TRBJ1-1
TGTTCCAGCAGCATACTACAGGGAGAGACCCAGTACTTC CSSSILQGETQYF . TRBV7-9 . TRBJ2-5
TGTGCCAGCAGTGAAGTAGGGGGCCTCACTTACGAGCAGTACTTC CASSEVGGLTYEQYF TRBD1 TRBV6-1 . TRBJ2-7
TGTGCCAGCCGTCCCGGGACAGGGATGAAGGGCTATGGCTACACCTTC CASRPGTGMKGYGYTF TRBD1 TRBV27 . TRBJ1-2
TGTGCCAGCAGTGATTGGGACAGGGTCTACGAGCAGTACTTC CASSDWDRVYEQYF TRBD1 TRBV6-5 . TRBJ2-7
TGTGCCAGCAGCCCCATTACGACAGTCATGAACACTGAAGCTTTCTTT CASSPITTVMNTEAFF . TRBV11-2 . TRBJ1-1
TGTGCCAGCAGTTACTCTACTGCACGTCAAGAGACCCAGTACTTC CASSYSTARQETQYF . TRBV6-5 . TRBJ2-5
TGTGCCAGCAGCGTAGAAGGGACAGCAAATAATTCACCCCTCCACTTT CASSVEGTANNSPLHF TRBD1 TRBV9 . TRBJ1-6
TGTGCCAGTACCACAAGGGGCAGGGAACGCGGTAGTCACGGCTACACCTTC CASTTRGRERGSHGYTF . TRBV19 . TRBJ1-2
TGTGCCAGCAGTGATCCGGGGATCTCTGGGGCCAACGTCCTGACTTTC CASSDPGISGANVLTF . TRBV6-1 . TRBJ2-6
TGCGCCAGCAGGCCAGGGGGCGCCCCAGGGGCCAACGGCCTGACTTTC CASRPGGAPGANGLTF TRBD1 TRBV5-1 . TRBJ2-6
TGTTCCAGCAGCCCGGGACTAGCGAGAGCTAGCACAGATACGCAGTATTTT CSSSPGLARASTDTQYF TRBD2 TRBV7-9 . TRBJ2-3
TGCGCCAGCAGTCCGACAGGGACCTATGGCTACACCTTC CASSPTGTYGYTF TRBD1 TRBV5-1 . TRBJ1-2
TGTGCCAGCAGCCCTAGACAGAGGTCTACTGAAGCTTTCTTT CASSPRQRSTEAFF . TRBV7-6 . TRBJ1-1
TGCGCCAGCAGCCAAGAAGAACTAGCGGGACTTGATACGCAGTATTTT CASSQEELAGLDTQYF TRBD2 TRBV4-1 . TRBJ2-3
TGTGCCAGTAGTGACAGGAACAATCAGCCCCAGCATTTT CASSDRNNQPQHF . TRBV19 . TRBJ1-5
TGTGCCAGCAGTTACTCCCGCTACGAGCAGTACTTC CASSYSRYEQYF . TRBV6-5 . TRBJ2-7
TGTGCCAGCTCACCACCAGGGGCCGGAAGCAATCAGCCCCAGCATTTT CASSPPGAGSNQPQHF . TRBV18 . TRBJ1-5
TGCGCCAGCAGCGACGCGGTCAGCTTGACTAGTCACGGGGAGCTGTTTTTT CASSDAVSLTSHGELFF . TRBV5-1 . TRBJ2-2
TGTGCCAGCAGTTTATCTGGTAGGGGCTCGTCCGGGGAGCTGTTTTTT CASSLSGRGSSGELFF . TRBV28 . TRBJ2-2